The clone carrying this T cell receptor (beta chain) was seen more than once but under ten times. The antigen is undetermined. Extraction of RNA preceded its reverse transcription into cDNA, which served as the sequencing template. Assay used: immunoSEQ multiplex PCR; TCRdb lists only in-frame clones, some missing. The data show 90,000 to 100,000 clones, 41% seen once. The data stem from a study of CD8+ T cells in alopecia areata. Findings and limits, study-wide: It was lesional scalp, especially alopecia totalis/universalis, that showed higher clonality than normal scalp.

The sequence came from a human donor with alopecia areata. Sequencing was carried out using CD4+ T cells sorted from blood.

CDR3 residues: CSVELGAYEQYF. As DNA, the CDR3 is TGCAGCGTTGAATTAGGTGCCTACGAGCAGTACTTC. The V and J genes are TRBV29-1 and TRBJ2-7, with D hard to call. The CDR3 sequence is 12 residues long. Germline V CDR1 and CDR2: SQVTM, ANQGSEA. V was clipped by 2 bases and J by 2 bases, with 7 bases between them.